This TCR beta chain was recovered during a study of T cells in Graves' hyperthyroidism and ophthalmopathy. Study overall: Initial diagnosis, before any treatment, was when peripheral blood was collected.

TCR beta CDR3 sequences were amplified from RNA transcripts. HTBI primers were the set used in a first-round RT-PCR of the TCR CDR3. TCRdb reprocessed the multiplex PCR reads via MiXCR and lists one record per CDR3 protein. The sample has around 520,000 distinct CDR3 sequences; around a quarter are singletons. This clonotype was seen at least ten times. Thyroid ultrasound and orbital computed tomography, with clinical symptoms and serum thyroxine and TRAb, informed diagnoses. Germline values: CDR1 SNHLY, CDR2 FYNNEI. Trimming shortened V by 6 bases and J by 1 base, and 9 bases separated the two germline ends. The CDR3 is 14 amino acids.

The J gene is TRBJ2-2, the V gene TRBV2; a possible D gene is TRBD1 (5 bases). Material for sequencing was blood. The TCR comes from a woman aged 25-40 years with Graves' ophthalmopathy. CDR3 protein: CASRGEMNTGELFF. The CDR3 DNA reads TGTGCCAGCAGAGGGGAAATGAACACCGGGGAGCTGTTTTTT.